This T cell receptor beta chain was profiled in a study of multiple sclerosis patients with progressive multifocal leukoencephalopathy. Synthetic inline TR CDR3 controls covering all V-J pairings were spiked into each PCR. Profiled with immunoSEQ multiplex PCR; TCRdb holds only in-frame clones, not every one. The sample gives roughly 34,000 clones, 70% to 90% of which show up once; approximately 1.5% is in the top ten. Time point indicated: before natalizumab initiation. T0 refers to blood drawn before natalizumab was first infused. Germline CDR1 reads LNHDA; CDR2 reads SQIVND (reference sequence). The CDR3 sequence is 15 residues long. V shed 2 bases and J shed 3 bases, with 13 bases lying between them. This clone turned up a few times.

The sample taken for sequencing was PBMCs. The J gene is TRBJ1-2, the V gene TRBV19, with D unresolved. The clonotype originates from a human donor with multiple sclerosis. CDR3 in amino acids: CASSIFYGRDYGYTF. CDR3 DNA sequence: TGTGCCAGTAGTATATTCTACGGGAGAGACTATGGCTACACCTTC.